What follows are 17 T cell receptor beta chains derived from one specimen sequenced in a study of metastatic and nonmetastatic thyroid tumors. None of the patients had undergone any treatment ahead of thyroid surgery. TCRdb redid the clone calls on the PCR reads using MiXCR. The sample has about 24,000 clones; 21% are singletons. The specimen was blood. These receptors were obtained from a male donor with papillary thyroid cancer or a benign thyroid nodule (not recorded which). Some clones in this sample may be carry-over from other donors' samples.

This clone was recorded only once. CDR3 sequence (DNA): TGCAGTGCTAGAGAGCCGGGACTATCGTCTCCCAAGCAGTACTTC. Its protein is CSAREPGLSSPKQYF. The V gene is TRBV20-1, the J gene TRBJ2-7; TRBD2 aligns across 7 bases. CDR3 length: 15 amino acids. Trimming at V came to 0 bases and at J to 8 bases, leaving 13 bases not matched to a gene. CDR1 is DFQATT, CDR2 SNEGSKA, per germline (reference sequence).

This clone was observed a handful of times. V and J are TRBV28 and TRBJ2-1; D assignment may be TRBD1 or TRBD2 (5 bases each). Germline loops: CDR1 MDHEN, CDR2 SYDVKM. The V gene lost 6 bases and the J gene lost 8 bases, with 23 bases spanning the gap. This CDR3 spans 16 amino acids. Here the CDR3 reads CASRTYRLLDDDEQFF. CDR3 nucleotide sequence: TGTGCCAGCAGAACCTACAGGTTACTAGACGATGATGAGCAGTTCTTC.

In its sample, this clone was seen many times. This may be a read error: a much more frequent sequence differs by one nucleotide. In nucleotides, the CDR3 is TGTGCCAGCAGTTTACAGGGGGCTGGGACTGAGCAGTTCTTC. Its translation: CASSLQGAGTEQFF. The V and J genes are TRBV27 and TRBJ2-1; 8 bases align to TRBD1. The CDR3 has 14 residues. Germline values: CDR1 MNHEY, CDR2 SMNVEV (reference sequence). V dropped 2 bases and J dropped 9; count of bases not matched to a gene: 6.

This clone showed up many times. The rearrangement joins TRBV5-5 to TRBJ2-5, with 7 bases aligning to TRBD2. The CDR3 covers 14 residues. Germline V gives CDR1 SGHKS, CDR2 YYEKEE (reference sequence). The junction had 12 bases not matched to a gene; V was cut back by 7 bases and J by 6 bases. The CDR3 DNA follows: TGTGCCAGCTTCCTGGGGGAGGGAGTACAGACCCAGTACTTC. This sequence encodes CASFLGEGVQTQYF.

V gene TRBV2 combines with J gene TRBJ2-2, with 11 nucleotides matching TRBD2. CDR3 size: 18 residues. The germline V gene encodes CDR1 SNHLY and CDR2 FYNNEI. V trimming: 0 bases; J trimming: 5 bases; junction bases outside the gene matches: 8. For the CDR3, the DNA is TGTGCCAGCAGTGAAGCTTTCACTAGCGGGAGAATGACCGGGGAGCTGTTTTTT. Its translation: CASSEAFTSGRMTGELFF.

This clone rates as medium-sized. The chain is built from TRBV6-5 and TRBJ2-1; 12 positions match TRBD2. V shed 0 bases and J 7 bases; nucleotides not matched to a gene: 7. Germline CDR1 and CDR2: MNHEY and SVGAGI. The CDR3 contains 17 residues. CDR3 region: CASSYSRLAGVRNEQFF. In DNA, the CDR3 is TGTGCCAGCAGTTACTCGAGACTAGCGGGAGTTAGGAATGAGCAGTTCTTC.

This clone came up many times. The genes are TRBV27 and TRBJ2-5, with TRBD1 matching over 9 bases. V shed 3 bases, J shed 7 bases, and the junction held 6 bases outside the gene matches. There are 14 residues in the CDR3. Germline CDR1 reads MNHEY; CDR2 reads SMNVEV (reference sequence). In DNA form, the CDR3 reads TGTGCCAGCAGTTTCGACAGGGGGTACGGGACCCAGTACTTC. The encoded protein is CASSFDRGYGTQYF.

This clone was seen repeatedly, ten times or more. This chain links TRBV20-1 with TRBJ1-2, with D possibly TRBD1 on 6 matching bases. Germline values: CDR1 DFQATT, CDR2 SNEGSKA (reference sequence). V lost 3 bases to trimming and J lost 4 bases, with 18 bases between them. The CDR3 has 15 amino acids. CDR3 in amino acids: CSARGMGHPFYGYTF. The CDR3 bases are TGCAGTGCTAGGGGGATGGGACACCCCTTCTATGGCTACACCTTC.

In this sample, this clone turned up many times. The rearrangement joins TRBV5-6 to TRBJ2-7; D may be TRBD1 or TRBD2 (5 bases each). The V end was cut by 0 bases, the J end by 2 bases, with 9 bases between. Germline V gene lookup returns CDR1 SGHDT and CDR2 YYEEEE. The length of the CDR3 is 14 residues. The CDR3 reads CASSLVRDPYEQYF. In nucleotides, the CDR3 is TGTGCCAGCAGCTTGGTACGGGACCCCTACGAGCAGTACTTC.

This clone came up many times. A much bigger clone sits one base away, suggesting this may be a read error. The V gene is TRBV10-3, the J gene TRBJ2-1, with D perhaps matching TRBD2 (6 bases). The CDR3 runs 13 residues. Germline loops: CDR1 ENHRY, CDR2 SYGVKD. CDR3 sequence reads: CATSESNREEQFF. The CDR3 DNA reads TGTGCCACCAGTGAGTCGAACCGGGAGGAGCAGTTCTTC.

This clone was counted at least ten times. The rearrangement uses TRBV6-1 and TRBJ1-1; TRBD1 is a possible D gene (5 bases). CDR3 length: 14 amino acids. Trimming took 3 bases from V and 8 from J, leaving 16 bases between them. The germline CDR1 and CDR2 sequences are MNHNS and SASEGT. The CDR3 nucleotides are TGTGCCAGCAGTGACCCTGGGACGGGCCGAGAAGCTTTCTTT. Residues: CASSDPGTGREAFF.

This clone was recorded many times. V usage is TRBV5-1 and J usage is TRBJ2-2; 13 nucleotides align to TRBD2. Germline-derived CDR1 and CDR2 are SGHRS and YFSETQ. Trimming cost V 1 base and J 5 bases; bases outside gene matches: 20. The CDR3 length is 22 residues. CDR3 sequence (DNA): TGCGCCAGCAGCTTGATCGGCAGGACTAGCGGGAGAAGAGGGACGGAGACCGGGGAGCTGTTTTTT. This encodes CASSLIGRTSGRRGTETGELFF. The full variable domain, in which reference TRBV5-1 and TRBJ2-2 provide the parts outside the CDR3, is KAGVTQTPRYLIKTRGQQVTLSCSPISGHRSVSWYQQTPGQGLQFLFEYFSETQRNKGNFPGRFSGRQFSNSRSEMNVSTLELGDSALYLCASSLIGRTSGRRGTETGELFFGEGSRLTVL.

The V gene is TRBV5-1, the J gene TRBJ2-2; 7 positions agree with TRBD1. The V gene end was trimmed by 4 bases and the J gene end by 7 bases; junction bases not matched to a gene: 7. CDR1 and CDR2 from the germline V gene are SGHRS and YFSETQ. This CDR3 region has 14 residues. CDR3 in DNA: TGCGCCAGCAGCCGGGGACAGTTTAGCGGGGAGCTGTTTTTT. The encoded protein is CASSRGQFSGELFF.

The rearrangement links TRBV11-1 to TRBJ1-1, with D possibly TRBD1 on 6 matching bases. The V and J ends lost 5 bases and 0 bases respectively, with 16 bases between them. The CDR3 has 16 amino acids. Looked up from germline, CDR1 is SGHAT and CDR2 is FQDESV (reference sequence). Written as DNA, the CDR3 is TGTGCCAGCAGCCCGGGGACATTAAACATGAACACTGAAGCTTTCTTT. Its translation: CASSPGTLNMNTEAFF.

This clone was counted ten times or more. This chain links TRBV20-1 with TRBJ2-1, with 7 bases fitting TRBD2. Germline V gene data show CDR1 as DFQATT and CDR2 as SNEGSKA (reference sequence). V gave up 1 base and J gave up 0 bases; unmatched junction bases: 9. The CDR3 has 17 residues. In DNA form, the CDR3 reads TGCAGTGCTAGAGGTTTGCCGGGGGGAAGCTCCTACAATGAGCAGTTCTTC. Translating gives CSARGLPGGSSYNEQFF.

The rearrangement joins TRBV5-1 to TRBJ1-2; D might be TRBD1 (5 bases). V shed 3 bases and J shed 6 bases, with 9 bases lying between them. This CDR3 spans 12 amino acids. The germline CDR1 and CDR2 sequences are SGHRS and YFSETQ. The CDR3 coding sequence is TGCGCCAGCAGCTCAGGGAGTGATGGCTACACCTTC. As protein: CASSSGSDGYTF.

CDR3 loop: CASSLRQIAGGRGGTQYF. The CDR3 DNA reads as TGTGCCAGCAGCTTGCGACAGATAGCGGGAGGGCGCGGGGGGACGCAGTATTTT. This rearrangement joins TRBV7-2 to TRBJ2-3; the match to TRBD2 covers 11 bases. This CDR3 spans 18 amino acids. Trimming cost V 3 bases and J 9 bases; bases outside gene matches: 17. Germline V gene sequence: CDR1 SGHTA, CDR2 FQGNSA.